This T cell receptor (beta chain) appears in the sequencing data of a study of T cells in Graves' hyperthyroidism and ophthalmopathy (dated by TCRdb to the late 2010s). A note on the overall study: Peripheral blood samples were taken at the time of initial diagnosis, prior to any treatment. Once sampling was done, hyperthyroidism patients were given methimazole at a starting dose of 30 mg daily, whereas ophthalmopathy patients were given high-dose intravenous methylprednisolone. The paper reports TCR Vbeta CDR3 sequencing of over 130 peripheral blood samples: 43 ophthalmopathy, fewer than 80 hyperthyroidism and around 17 progressor patients. Prospective prediction of ophthalmopathy was tested in an independent validation cohort consisting of 18 hyperthyroidism patients and approximately 16 patients who later progressed to ophthalmopathy. Thyroid tissue and blood T-cell repertoires from about six Graves' hyperthyroidism patients were also compared in the study. The roughly 94 discovery patients were randomly divided into training and test sets at a 7:3 ratio. To identify distinguishing TCR V-J signatures, a discovery cohort of some 99 patients was used, comprising under 45 with Graves' ophthalmopathy and under 60 with stable Graves' hyperthyroidism. Results and caveats for the whole study, not just this receptor: No statistical method was used to fix the sample size in advance, and group allocation was not hidden from the investigators. In validation, progression to ophthalmopathy was predicted by the model with 70.59% sensitivity and roughly 72% specificity, a median of about 6.8 months before onset. A model built on a 13 V-J signature distinguished ophthalmopathy from stable hyperthyroidism, reaching roughly 88% sensitivity and about 81% specificity in cross-validation and 80%/75% in testing. Most expanded thyroid clonotypes (frequency above 0.001) were also detected in blood, suggesting blood repertoires may reflect thyroid immune responses.

This clonotype was detected ten times or more. Its antigen is unknown. The input lacks base qualities; no much larger clone sits a single base away. Hyperthyroidism patients were newly diagnosed, had a disease duration of under 2 months, and were aged 18 to 65 years. Any patient with an uncontrolled infection, another autoimmune disease, pregnancy or lactation was excluded. Diagnoses relied on clinical symptoms, serum thyroxine and TRAb, thyroid ultrasound and orbital computed tomography. Blood from progressor patients was collected at the time of first diagnosis with hyperthyroidism, before any ophthalmopathy symptoms had appeared. Ficoll-Paque density gradient centrifugation was used to isolate PBMCs from about 10 ml of fresh peripheral blood. Progressor patients were first diagnosed with Graves' hyperthyroidism and then developed ophthalmopathy during follow-up. Total RNA was extracted with Trizol reagent, and quality was checked on an Agilent 2100 Bioanalyzer.

Amplification of TCR beta CDR3 regions was carried out from RNA transcripts. For the first round of RT-PCR on the TCR CDR3, the HTBI primer set was used together with the Qiagen OneStep RT-PCR kit. Libraries were constructed in a second round of multiplex PCR, after which size selection and purification were performed. Sequencing of the libraries was done on an Illumina HiSeq2000 using paired-end 100 bp reads. The published analysis was carried out like this. SOAPnuke was used to process the raw data, throwing out any read that contained adapters or uncalled bases, had a mean Phred below 15, or lacked an exact constant-primer or identifier match. COPE v1.2.5 was used to merge the high-quality paired reads, and each unique nucleotide sequence was defined as a clonotype. MiTCR v1.1 was used to align clonotypes to the IMGT TRBV, TRBD and TRBJ reference segments. Analysis was restricted to V-J combinations with a frequency above 0.0001, which covered 98% to 99.2% of repertoires. A TCS score was defined as the ratio between F50 (clonal expansion) and ExV (chaos), using BLOSUM62-based TCRdist between CDR3 peptides within each V-J. Welch's t-statistics and random forest reduced several hundred V-J features to 10 to 15, which were used in a naive Bayes classifier (R e1071). The raw public data were reprocessed by TCRdb itself: fastp quality trimming at Q25, MiXCR clonotype calling, in-frame beta chains only. Duplicate CDR3 protein sequences are folded into a single record with the most common DNA and genes. TCRdb's processing, not the authors' own work, is the source of the V and J calls. Here the sample has 130,000 to 150,000 distinct CDR3 sequences; less than 25% occur a single time. 60% to 80% of the sample belongs to the ten largest clones.

From the cysteine through the phenylalanine, the CDR3 covers 16 amino acids. Left in the record is the CDR3 DNA by itself, 48 bases read in frame from the first base. V sheds 3 bases and J sheds 1 base, leaving 17 bases between their ends. As encoded in the germline V gene (reference sequence), CDR1 is SGHKS while CDR2 is YYEKEE. The sequence was collected from a woman aged 50 to 60 with Graves' hyperthyroidism that later progressed to Graves' ophthalmopathy. The sample consisted of blood. Rearrangement joined TRBV5-5 to TRBJ2-7; the D gene is possibly TRBD2, with 7 bases matching. The DNA sequence follows: TGTGCCAGCAGCTCGGGGGGCGCAGGGCTTTCCTACGAGCAGTACTTC. This encodes CASSSGGAGLSYEQYF.